Each of the 23 T cell receptor beta chains below was sequenced from the same sample in a study of T cell responses to AZD1222 COVID-19 vaccine (dated by TCRdb to the early 2020s). Taken with the paper, the label for time point translates to: about 28 days (+/-7) after the second vaccine dose. The library was made by the immunoSEQ multiplex PCR assay. In TCRdb, the immuneACCESS table is reduced to in-frame sequences with V and J assigned. These tables do not hold every clone; where another copy was compared, an unresolved V gene accounts for under half, and the others remain unexplained. This sample has fewer than 90,000 clones in its table, and around 84% of those were observed once. Roughly 6% of the sample goes to the ten largest clones. The sequenced sample was peripheral blood, obtained 28 days after the second AZD1222 dose. Receptor source: an adult who received the AZD1222 COVID-19 vaccine.

The rearrangement uses TRBV5-5 and TRBJ2-5, with D perhaps assigned TRBD1 or TRBD2 (5 bases each). Germline CDR1 SGHKS, CDR2 YYEKEE (reference sequence). V lost 2 bases and J lost 5, with 16 bases in between. The CDR3 spans 15 residues. The CDR3 spells CASSFPGAQGETQYF. CDR3 bases: TGTGCCAGCAGCTTCCCCGGGGCCCAAGGGGAGACCCAGTACTTC.

The J gene is TRBJ1-1, the V gene TRBV10-2; D may be TRBD1 (5 bases). CDR3 length: 15 amino acids. V was shortened by 2 bases and J by 7 bases, with 17 bases between the two germline ends. Per germline, CDR1 WSHSY and CDR2 SAAADI. The CDR3 DNA reads as TGCGCCAGCAGTGAGCCGGGGCTTATTCGGGGTGAAGCTTTCTTT. Translating it yields CASSEPGLIRGEAFF.

The rearrangement links TRBV30 to TRBJ2-3; D gene ambiguous. The CDR3 has 11 amino acids. The ends were cut back, 2 bases at V and 3 bases at J, with 3 bases in the middle. Germline V CDR1 and CDR2: GTSNPN, SVGIG (reference sequence). CDR3 region: CAWSPTDTQYF. CDR3 in DNA: TGTGCCTGGAGTCCGACAGATACGCAGTATTTT.

Notes on this clone: Other DNA sequences in the sample encode the same CDR3. J is TRBJ1-5 and V is TRBV5-6; D ambiguous. Germline lookup yields CDR1 SGHDT and CDR2 YYEEEE. V was cut by 4 bases and J by 4 bases, with 6 bases left in between. The CDR3 covers 12 residues. The CDR3 loop reads CASSLSNQPQHF. CDR3 in DNA: TGTGCCAGCAGCCTTTCAAATCAGCCCCAGCATTTT.

J is TRBJ1-5 and V is TRBV7-2, with D perhaps TRBD1 (5 bases). The germline V gene has CDR1 SGHTA and CDR2 FQGNSA. The CDR3 sequence is 15 residues long. Trimming pared 6 bases from V and 2 bases from J, leaving 14 bases between. The CDR3, as DNA: TGTGCCAGCAGACCCGCCCTGGGGGGCAATCAGCCCCAGCATTTT. Its translation: CASRPALGGNQPQHF.

V and J are TRBV7-9 and TRBJ1-6; a possible D gene is TRBD1 (6 bases). Between the trimmed V and J ends, which lost 5 bases and 5 bases, there was a span of 13 bases. Germline CDR1 SEHNR, CDR2 FQNEAQ (reference sequence). The CDR3 totals 15 residues. DNA for the CDR3: TGTGCCAGCAGCCTAAGACAGGTGGATAATTCACCCCTCCACTTT. Translating it yields CASSLRQVDNSPLHF.

The chain uses TRBV11-3 and TRBJ1-6; TRBD1 agrees at 9 bases. V was pared by 5 bases and J by 7 bases, with 6 bases of the junction left unmatched. Per the germline V gene, CDR1 is SGHNT and CDR2 is YENEEA. The CDR3 has 15 residues. The CDR3 bases are TGTGCCAGCAGCGCGTCCGGGACAGGGAATTCACCCCTCCACTTT. Amino acids: CASSASGTGNSPLHF.

This clone was detected only a few times. The chain employs TRBV27 and TRBJ2-3; the match to TRBD2 covers 11 bases. The ends lost 0 bases at V and 0 bases at J; junction bases unmatched: 8. This CDR3 is built from 19 residues. Looked up from germline, CDR1 is MNHEY and CDR2 is SMNVEV (reference sequence). In nucleotides, the CDR3 is TGTGCCAGCAGTTTATCCAGTAGCGGGAGGGGGGTCAGCACAGATACGCAGTATTTT. Protein: CASSLSSSGRGVSTDTQYF.

The chain is built from TRBV6-2 or TRBV6-3 and TRBJ2-6, with D unclear. Trimming cost V 2 bases and J 2 bases, with 7 bases left between them. This CDR3 is 15 amino acids long. CDR1 is MNHEY and CDR2 is SVGEGT in the germline V gene. The CDR3 coding sequence is TGTGCCAGCAGTTACGGCCGACCTGGGGCCAACGTCCTGACTTTC. Encoded protein: CASSYGRPGANVLTF.

This clone has just one count. The chain has TRBV7-6 and TRBJ1-5, with 10 bases identical to TRBD1. The J segment lost 4 bases and the V segment lost 4 bases, leaving 1 base of the junction unmatched. This CDR3 is built from 14 residues. Per the germline V gene, CDR1 is SGHVS and CDR2 is FNYEAQ. The CDR3 DNA reads TGTGCCAGCAGCTGGGGACAGGGGAATCAGCCCCAGCATTTT. As protein: CASSWGQGNQPQHF.

V and J are TRBV19 and TRBJ2-7; 9 bases line up with TRBD2. The CDR3 contains 14 residues. Per germline, CDR1 LNHDA and CDR2 SQIVND (reference sequence). The V gene end was trimmed by 3 bases and the J gene end by 8 bases; junction bases not matched to a gene: 8. DNA of the CDR3: TGTGCCAGTAGTATGAACCTAGCGGGATCCCAGCAGTACTTC. This sequence encodes CASSMNLAGSQQYF.

The chain joins TRBV7-9 to TRBJ2-1; D may be TRBD2 (6 bases). CDR3 length equals 15 residues. Germline V gene sequence: CDR1 SEHNR, CDR2 FQNEAQ (reference sequence). Trimming stripped 8 bases from V and 0 bases from J, with 14 bases between. CDR3 bases: TGTGCCAGCTACACCGGCGGGGCCTCCTACAATGAGCAGTTCTTC. Amino acid sequence: CASYTGGASYNEQFF.

Here the CDR3 reads CASSRRDVGYTF. The DNA of the CDR3 is TGTGCCAGCAGCCGCCGGGATGTGGGCTACACCTTC. The gene calls are TRBV28 and TRBJ1-2; D remains unclear. Trimming pared 6 bases from V and 8 bases from J, leaving 13 bases between. There are 12 residues in the CDR3. The V gene's germline CDR1 is MDHEN and CDR2 SYDVKM.

The chain couples TRBV12-5 to TRBJ1-2; 9 positions agree with TRBD1. This CDR3 contains 17 residues. V shed 2 bases, J shed 5 bases, and the junction held 12 bases outside the gene matches. The germline V gene has CDR1 LGHNT and CDR2 FRNRAP. CDR3 sequence (DNA): TGTGCTAGTGGTTTGACCATCGCCGGGACAGGGCTTTATGGCTACACCTTC. It encodes CASGLTIAGTGLYGYTF.

V is TRBV5-1 and J is TRBJ2-6; D is unresolved. Germline V gene data show CDR1 as SGHRS and CDR2 as YFSETQ. V was pared by 0 bases and J by 0 bases, with 7 bases between. This CDR3 has 16 residues. CDR3: CASSLAPSSGANVLTF. The CDR3 DNA follows: TGCGCCAGCAGCTTGGCCCCCTCCTCTGGGGCCAACGTCCTGACTTTC.

The chain has TRBV28 and TRBJ1-2; a weak D match, TRBD1 (6 bases). Germline assignment: CDR1 MDHEN and CDR2 SYDVKM. V was shortened by 3 bases and J by 7 bases, with 12 bases between the two germline ends. The CDR3 runs to 13 residues. Here the CDR3 DNA reads TGTGCCAGCAGTTTGGCAGGGGAGGGTGGCTACACCTTC. Encoded protein: CASSLAGEGGYTF.

The V call is TRBV10-3, the J call TRBJ2-7; TRBD1 agrees at 7 bases. Per germline, CDR1 ENHRY and CDR2 SYGVKD. The CDR3 loop spans 14 amino acids. The V segment lost 10 bases and the J segment 0 bases; nucleotides outside the gene matches: 9. DNA for the CDR3: TGTGCCACGACGGGACAGCAAAGCTCCTACGAGCAGTACTTC. Translating gives CATTGQQSSYEQYF.

J is TRBJ1-5 and V is TRBV6-2 or TRBV6-3; tentative D call: TRBD1 (5 bases). Trimming shortened V by 2 bases and J by 1 base, and 12 bases separated the two germline ends. Germline CDR1 MNHEY, CDR2 SVGEGT. The CDR3 consists of 16 residues. CDR3 sequence (DNA): TGTGCCAGCAGTTACGCGGGGCAGTCGAGCAATCAGCCCCAGCATTTT. It specifies CASSYAGQSSNQPQHF.

This clone was detected only once. The chain employs TRBV5-4 and TRBJ2-2; 12 bases fit TRBD2. Unmatched junction bases numbered 3, after V lost 0 bases and J lost 6 bases. The length of the CDR3 is 16 residues. Per the germline V gene, CDR1 is SGHNT and CDR2 is YYREEE (reference sequence). CDR3 loop: CASSLAASGGAGELFF. In DNA, the CDR3 is TGTGCCAGCAGCTTGGCAGCTAGCGGGGGGGCCGGGGAGCTGTTTTTT.

The chain carries TRBV10-3 and TRBJ1-5; weak D call: TRBD1 (5 bases). This CDR3 has 18 amino acids. CDR1 ENHRY and CDR2 SYGVKD come from the germline V gene. The germline V and J ends were trimmed by 6 bases and 4 bases, with 25 bases remaining between them. DNA for the CDR3: TGTGCCATCAGGTCCTATAGAATCAGGGAGTTGGAAAATCAGCCCCAGCATTTT. Amino acids: CAIRSYRIRELENQPQHF.

This chain joins TRBV6-5 and TRBJ2-2; D is unclear. The CDR3 has 12 residues. Trimming removed 5 bases from V and 7 bases from J, with 8 bases in between. Germline V lookup: CDR1 MNHEY, CDR2 SVGAGI. CDR3: CASSTVGGELFF. In DNA form, the CDR3 reads TGTGCCAGCAGTACGGTTGGCGGGGAGCTGTTTTTT.

The chain carries TRBV5-4 and TRBJ1-5; D gene ambiguous. The CDR3 is made up of 13 amino acids. Deletions cut 5 bases from V and 4 bases from J, with 10 bases between. Germline CDR1 SGHNT, CDR2 YYREEE (reference sequence). CDR3: CASSYAGNQPQHF. The CDR3 DNA reads as TGTGCCAGCAGTTATGCCGGGAATCAGCCCCAGCATTTT.

This clone appeared once. The chain joins TRBV27 to TRBJ2-7; 7 nucleotides match TRBD2. Germline CDR1 reads MNHEY; CDR2 reads SMNVEV (reference sequence). The V segment lost 7 bases and the J segment 5 bases; nucleotides outside the gene matches: 8. This CDR3 contains 13 residues. The CDR3 DNA sequence: TGTGCCAGCAAGACGGTGGCGGGGGACGAGCAGTACTTC. It translates to CASKTVAGDEQYF.